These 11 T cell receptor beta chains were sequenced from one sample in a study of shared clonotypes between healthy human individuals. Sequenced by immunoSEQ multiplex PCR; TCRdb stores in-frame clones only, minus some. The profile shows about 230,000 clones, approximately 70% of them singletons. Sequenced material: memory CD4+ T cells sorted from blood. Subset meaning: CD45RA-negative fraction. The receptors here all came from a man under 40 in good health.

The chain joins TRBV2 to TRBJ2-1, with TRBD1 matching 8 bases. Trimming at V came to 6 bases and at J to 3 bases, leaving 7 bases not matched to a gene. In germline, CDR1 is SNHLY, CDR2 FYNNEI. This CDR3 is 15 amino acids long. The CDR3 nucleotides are TGTGCCAGCAGCCCCGACAGGGGCTACTACAATGAGCAGTTCTTC. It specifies CASSPDRGYYNEQFF.

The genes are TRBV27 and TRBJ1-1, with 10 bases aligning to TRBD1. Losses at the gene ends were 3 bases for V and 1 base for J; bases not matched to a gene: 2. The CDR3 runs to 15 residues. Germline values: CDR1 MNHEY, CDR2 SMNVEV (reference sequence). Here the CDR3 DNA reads TGTGCCAGCAGTTTGGGACAGGGGCGGAACACTGAAGCTTTCTTT. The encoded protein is CASSLGQGRNTEAFF.

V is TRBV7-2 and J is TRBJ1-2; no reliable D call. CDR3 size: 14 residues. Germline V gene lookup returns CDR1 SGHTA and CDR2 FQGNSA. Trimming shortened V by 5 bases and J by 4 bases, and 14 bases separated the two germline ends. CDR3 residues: CASSLVLGSYGYTF. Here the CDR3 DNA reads TGTGCCAGCAGCCTGGTCCTGGGCAGCTATGGCTACACCTTC.

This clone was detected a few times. CDR3 protein: CAISGQIGNYGYTF. CDR3 coding DNA: TGTGCCATCAGTGGACAAATCGGGAACTATGGCTACACCTTC. The gene calls are TRBV10-3 and TRBJ1-2, with no clear D. Germline V lookup: CDR1 ENHRY, CDR2 SYGVKD. V was clipped by 4 bases and J by 2 bases, with 11 bases between them. This CDR3 spans 14 amino acids.

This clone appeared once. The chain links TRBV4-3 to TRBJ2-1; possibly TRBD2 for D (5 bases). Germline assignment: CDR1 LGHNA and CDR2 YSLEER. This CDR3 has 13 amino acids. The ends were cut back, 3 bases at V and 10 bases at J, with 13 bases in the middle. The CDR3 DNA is TGCGCCAGCAGCCAGGCACTAGTTTACGAGCAGTTCTTC. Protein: CASSQALVYEQFF.

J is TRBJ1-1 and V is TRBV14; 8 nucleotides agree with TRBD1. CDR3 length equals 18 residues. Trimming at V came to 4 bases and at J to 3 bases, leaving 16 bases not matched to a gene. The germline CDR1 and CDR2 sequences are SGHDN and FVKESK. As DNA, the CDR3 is TGTGCCAGCAGCCGTAGCACCGGACAGGGTTCTAGGGACACTGAAGCTTTCTTT. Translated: CASSRSTGQGSRDTEAFF.

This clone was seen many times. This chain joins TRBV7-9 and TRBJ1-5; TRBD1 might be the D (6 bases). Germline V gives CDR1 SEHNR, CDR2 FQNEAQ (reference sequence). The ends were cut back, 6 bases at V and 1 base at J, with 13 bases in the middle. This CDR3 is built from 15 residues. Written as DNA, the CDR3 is TGTGCCAGCAGTCCCCGAGGGGGGAGCAATCAGCCCCAGCATTTT. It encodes CASSPRGGSNQPQHF.

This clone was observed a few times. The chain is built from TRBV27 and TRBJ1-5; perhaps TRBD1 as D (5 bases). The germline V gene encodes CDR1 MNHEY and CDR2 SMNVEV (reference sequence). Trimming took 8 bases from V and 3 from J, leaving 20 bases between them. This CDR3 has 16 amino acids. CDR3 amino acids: CASRVSGAGFNQPQHF. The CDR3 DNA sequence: TGTGCCAGCCGCGTTAGCGGGGCTGGCTTCAATCAGCCCCAGCATTTT.

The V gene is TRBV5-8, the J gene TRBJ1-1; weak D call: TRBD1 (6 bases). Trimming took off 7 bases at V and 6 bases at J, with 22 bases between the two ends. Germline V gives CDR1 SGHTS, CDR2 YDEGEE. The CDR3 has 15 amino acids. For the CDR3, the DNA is TGTGCCAGCTCCGGACGTGGGGGGCGGTTCGCTGAAGCTTTCTTT. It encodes CASSGRGGRFAEAFF.

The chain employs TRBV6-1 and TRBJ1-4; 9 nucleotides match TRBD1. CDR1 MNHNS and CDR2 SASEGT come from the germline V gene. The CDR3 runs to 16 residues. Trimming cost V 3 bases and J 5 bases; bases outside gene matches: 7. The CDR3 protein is CASSEVLGQGNEKLFF. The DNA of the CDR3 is TGTGCCAGCAGTGAGGTTCTCGGACAGGGGAATGAAAAACTGTTTTTT.

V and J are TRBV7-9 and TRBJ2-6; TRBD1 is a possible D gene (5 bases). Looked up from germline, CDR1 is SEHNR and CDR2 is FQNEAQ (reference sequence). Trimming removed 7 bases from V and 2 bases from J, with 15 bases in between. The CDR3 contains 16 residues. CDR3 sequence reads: CASTEAGRTGANVLTF. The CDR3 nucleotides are TGTGCCAGCACCGAGGCAGGGCGAACTGGGGCCAACGTCCTGACTTTC.